Sequencing of this TCR beta chain was carried out in a study of tumour-infiltrating T cells in Burkitt lymphoma. Profiling relied on immunoSEQ multiplex PCR, and the TCRdb table lists in-frame clones only, not all of them. The sample carries nearly 3,000 clones, 11% to 15% recorded once. This clone was counted between two and nine times. V lost 0 bases, J lost 6 bases, and 15 bases lay in between. Per germline, CDR1 ENHRY and CDR2 SYGVKD. The CDR3 is 17 amino acids. The clonotype was recovered from a human donor with Burkitt lymphoma. Input material: tumor tissue. The gene calls are TRBV10-3 and TRBJ1-6; D not resolved. Here the CDR3 DNA reads TGTGCCATCAGTGAGTCCTCCCTGGGAGGAGGTAATTCACCCCTCCACTTT. Translated, it gives CAISESSLGGGNSPLHF.